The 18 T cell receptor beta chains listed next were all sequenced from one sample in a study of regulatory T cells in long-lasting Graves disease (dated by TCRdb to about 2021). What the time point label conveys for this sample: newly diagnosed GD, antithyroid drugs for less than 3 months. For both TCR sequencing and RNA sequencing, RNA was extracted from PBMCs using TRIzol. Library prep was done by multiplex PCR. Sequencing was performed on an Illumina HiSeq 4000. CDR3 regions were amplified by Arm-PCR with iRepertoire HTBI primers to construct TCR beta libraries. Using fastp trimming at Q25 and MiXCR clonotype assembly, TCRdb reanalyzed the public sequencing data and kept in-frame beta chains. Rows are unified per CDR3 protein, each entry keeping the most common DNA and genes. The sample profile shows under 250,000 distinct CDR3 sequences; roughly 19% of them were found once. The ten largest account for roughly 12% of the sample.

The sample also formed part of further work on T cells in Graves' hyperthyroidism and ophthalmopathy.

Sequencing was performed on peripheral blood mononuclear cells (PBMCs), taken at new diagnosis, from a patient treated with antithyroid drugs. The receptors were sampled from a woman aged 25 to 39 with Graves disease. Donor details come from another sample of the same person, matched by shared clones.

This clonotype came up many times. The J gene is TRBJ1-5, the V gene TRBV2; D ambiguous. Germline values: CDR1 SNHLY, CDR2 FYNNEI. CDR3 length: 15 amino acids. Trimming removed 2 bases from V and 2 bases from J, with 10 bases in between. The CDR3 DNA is TGTGCCAGCAGTGAAAGTACGATCGGCAATCAGCCCCAGCATTTT. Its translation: CASSESTIGNQPQHF.

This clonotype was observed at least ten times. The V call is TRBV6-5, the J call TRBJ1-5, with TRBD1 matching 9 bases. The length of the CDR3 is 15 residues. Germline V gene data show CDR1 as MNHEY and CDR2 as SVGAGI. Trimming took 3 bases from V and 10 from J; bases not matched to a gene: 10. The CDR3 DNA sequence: TGTGCCAGCAGTTATTATGGGGACAGGGATCGACCCCAGCATTTT. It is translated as CASSYYGDRDRPQHF.

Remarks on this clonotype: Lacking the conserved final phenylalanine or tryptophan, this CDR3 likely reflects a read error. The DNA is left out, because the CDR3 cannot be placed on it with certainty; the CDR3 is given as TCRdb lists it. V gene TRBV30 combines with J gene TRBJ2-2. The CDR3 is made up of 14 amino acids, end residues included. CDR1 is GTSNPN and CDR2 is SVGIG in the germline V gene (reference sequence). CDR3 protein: CAWITTDSSGELSL.

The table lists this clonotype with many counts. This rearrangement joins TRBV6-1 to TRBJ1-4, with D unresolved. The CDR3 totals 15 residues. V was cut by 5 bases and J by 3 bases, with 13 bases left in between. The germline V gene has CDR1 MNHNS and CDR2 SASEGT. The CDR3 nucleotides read TGTGCCAGCAGTCTCCTCGGGGATTCTAATGAAAAACTGTTTTTT. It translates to CASSLLGDSNEKLFF.

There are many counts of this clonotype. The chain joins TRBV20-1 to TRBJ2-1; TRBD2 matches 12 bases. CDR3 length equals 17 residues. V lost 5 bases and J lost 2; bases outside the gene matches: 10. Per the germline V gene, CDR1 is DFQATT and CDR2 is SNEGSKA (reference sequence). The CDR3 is CSAVTGLAGPAYNEQFF. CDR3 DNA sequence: TGCAGTGCTGTAACGGGACTAGCGGGTCCAGCCTACAATGAGCAGTTCTTC.

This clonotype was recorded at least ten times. CDR3: CASSPSWTGRAFF. CDR3 DNA: TGTGCCAGCAGTCCTTCCTGGACAGGGAGAGCTTTCTTT. The chain has TRBV2 and TRBJ1-1; 8 bases agree with TRBD1. The V and J ends lost 5 bases and 10 bases, in that order; junction bases with no gene match: 9. There are 13 residues in the CDR3. CDR1 is SNHLY, CDR2 FYNNEI, per germline.

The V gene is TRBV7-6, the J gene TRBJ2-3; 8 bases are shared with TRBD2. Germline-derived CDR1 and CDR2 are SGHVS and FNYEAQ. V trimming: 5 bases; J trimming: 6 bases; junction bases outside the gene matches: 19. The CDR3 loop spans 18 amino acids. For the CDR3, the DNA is TGTGCCAGCAGCCACCCCCCGTCGGGGGGGACATTAGACGATACGCAGTATTTT. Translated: CASSHPPSGGTLDDTQYF.

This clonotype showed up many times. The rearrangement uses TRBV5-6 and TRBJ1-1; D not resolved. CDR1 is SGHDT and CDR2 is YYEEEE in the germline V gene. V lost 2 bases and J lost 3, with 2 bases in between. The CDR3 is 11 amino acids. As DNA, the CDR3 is TGTGCCAGCAGCTTTTACACTGAAGCTTTCTTT. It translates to CASSFYTEAFF.

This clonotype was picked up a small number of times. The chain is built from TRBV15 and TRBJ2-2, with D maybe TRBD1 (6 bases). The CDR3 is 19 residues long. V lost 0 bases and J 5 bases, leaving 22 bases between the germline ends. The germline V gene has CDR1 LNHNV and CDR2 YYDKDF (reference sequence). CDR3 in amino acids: CATSRDAPYREMGTGELFF. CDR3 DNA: TGTGCCACCAGCAGAGATGCCCCATACAGGGAAATGGGAACCGGGGAGCTGTTTTTT.

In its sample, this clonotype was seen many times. CDR3 region: CAGGQGVTGELFF. The CDR3 coding sequence is TGTGCCGGGGGACAGGGAGTAACCGGGGAGCTGTTTTTT. This chain uses TRBV6-1 with TRBJ2-2; 9 bases are shared with TRBD1. With 11 bases clipped from V and 5 bases from J, the junction kept 6 bases outside the gene matches. Germline values: CDR1 MNHNS, CDR2 SASEGT. The CDR3 spans 13 residues.

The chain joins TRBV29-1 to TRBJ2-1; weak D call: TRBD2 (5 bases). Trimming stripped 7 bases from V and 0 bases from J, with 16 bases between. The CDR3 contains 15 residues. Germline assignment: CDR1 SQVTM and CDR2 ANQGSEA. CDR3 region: CSAMDLLSSYNEQFF. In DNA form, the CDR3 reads TGCAGCGCCATGGACTTATTAAGCTCCTACAATGAGCAGTTCTTC.

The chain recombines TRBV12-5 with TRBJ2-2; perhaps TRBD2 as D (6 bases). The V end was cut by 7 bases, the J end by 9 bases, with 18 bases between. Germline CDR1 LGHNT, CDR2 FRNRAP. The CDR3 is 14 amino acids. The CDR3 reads CASEAGGKHRELFF. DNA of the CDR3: TGTGCTAGTGAGGCCGGGGGTAAACACCGGGAGCTGTTTTTT.

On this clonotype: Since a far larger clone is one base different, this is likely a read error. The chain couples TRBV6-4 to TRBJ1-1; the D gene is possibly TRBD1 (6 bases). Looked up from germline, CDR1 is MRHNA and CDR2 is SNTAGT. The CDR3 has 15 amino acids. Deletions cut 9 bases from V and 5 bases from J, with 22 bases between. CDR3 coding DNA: TGTGCCAGAAGCCCCGATTGGGGGGGGCCAACTGAAGCTTTCTTT. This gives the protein CARSPDWGGPTEAFF.

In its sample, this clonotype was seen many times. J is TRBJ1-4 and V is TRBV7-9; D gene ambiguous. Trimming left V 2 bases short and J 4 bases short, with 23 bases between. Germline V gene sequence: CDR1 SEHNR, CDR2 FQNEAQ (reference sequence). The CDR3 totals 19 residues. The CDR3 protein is CASSLPSTGLETLNEKLFF. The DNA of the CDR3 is TGTGCCAGCAGCTTACCCTCGACCGGATTAGAGACCCTTAATGAAAAACTGTTTTTT.

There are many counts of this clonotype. The CDR3 reads CASSFAGPDEQFF. DNA of the CDR3: TGTGCCAGCAGTTTTGCGGGGCCCGATGAGCAGTTCTTC. The V and J genes are TRBV27 and TRBJ2-1; possible D gene TRBD2, 6 bases. V lost 3 bases and J 8 bases, leaving 11 bases between the germline ends. Germline values: CDR1 MNHEY, CDR2 SMNVEV (reference sequence). The CDR3 is 13 amino acids.

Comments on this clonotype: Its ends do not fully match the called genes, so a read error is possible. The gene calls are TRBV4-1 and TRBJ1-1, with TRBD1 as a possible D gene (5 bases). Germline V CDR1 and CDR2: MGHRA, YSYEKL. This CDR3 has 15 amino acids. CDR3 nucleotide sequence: TGCGCCAGCAGCCAAGGCCCGGGGCCGAACACTGAAGCTTTATTT. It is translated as CASSQGPGPNTEALF.

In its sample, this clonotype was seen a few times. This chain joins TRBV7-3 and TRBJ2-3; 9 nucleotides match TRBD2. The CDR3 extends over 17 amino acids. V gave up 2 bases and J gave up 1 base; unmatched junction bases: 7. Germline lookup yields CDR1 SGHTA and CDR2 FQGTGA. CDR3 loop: CASSLGGGASGTDTQYF. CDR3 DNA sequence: TGTGCCAGCAGCTTAGGCGGGGGGGCCTCGGGCACAGATACGCAGTATTTT.

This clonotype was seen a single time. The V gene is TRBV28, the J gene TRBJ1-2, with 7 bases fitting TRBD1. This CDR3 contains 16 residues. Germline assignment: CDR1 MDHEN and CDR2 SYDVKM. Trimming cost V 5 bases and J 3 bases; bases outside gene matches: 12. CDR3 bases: TGTGCCAGCAGTCCCGGACAGGAGGCTGAGGACTATGGCTACACCTTC. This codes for CASSPGQEAEDYGYTF.